Sequencing of this TCR beta chain was carried out in a study of regulatory T cells in long-lasting Graves disease. V was clipped by 7 bases and J by 7 bases, with 19 bases between them. This CDR3 is 14 amino acids long. Germline V gives CDR1 MNHNS, CDR2 SASEGT. This clonotype was found many times. Specified time point: newly diagnosed GD, antithyroid drugs for less than 3 months. PBMCs were the source of the RNA used for TCR sequencing. With iRepertoire HTBI primers and Arm-PCR of CDR3 regions, TCR beta libraries were built. TCRdb reprocessed the multiplex PCR reads via MiXCR and lists one record per CDR3 protein. The table lists about 440,000 distinct CDR3 sequences, roughly 17% of them singletons, with about 10% in the top ten. These data also formed part of another study, on T cells in Graves' hyperthyroidism and ophthalmopathy. Per that study: Ophthalmopathy, which appeared later, was predicted by the model a median about 6.8 months before onset.

This receptor was obtained from a woman younger than 45 with Graves disease. The chain recombines TRBV6-1 with TRBJ1-1; D perhaps matches TRBD1 (5 bases). The source material was peripheral blood mononuclear cells (PBMCs), sampled at new diagnosis, from a patient treated with antithyroid drugs. CDR3 residues: CASTLGGGESEAFF. The CDR3 DNA reads as TGTGCCAGCACCCTGGGGGGAGGGGAAAGTGAAGCTTTCTTT.